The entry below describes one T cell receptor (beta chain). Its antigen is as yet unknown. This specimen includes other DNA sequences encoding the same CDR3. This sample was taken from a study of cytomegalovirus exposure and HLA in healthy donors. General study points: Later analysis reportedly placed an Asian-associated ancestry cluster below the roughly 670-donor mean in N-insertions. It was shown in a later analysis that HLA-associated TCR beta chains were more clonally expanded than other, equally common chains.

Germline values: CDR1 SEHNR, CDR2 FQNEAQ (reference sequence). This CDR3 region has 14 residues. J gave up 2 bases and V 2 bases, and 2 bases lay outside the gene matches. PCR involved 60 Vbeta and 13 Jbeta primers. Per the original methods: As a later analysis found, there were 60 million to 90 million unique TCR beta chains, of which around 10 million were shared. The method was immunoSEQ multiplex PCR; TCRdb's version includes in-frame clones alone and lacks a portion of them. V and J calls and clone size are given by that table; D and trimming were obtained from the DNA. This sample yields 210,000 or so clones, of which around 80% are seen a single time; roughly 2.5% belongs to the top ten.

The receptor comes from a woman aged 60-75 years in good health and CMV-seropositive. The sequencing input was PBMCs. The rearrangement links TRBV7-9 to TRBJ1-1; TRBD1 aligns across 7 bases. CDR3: CASSLTGANTEAFF. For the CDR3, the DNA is TGTGCCAGCAGCTTAACAGGGGCCAACACTGAAGCTTTCTTT.